The clone carrying this T cell receptor (beta chain) was detected a few times. What it recognizes is unknown. Four subsets defined by PD-1 and/or TIGIT were sorted from live CD3+CD8+TCRalphabeta+ cells. This record comes from a study of circulating CD8 cells and anti-PD-1 response in melanoma. The germline CDR1 and CDR2 sequences are LNHDA and SQIVND (reference sequence). V was clipped by 5 bases and J by 3 bases, with 11 bases between them. The CDR3 consists of 13 residues. Each library started from around 14 ng of total RNA using the QIAseq Immune Repertoire TCR panel. MiXCR, run by TCRdb on the reads, gives a single entry per CDR3 protein. The table lists around 710 distinct CDR3 sequences, 7% to 8.5% of them singletons. Whole-study results and caveats: Published repertoire comparisons used only baseline and M1 samples from a small cohort with few responders. Subset repertoires were largely private at M1, with under 7.5% shared. PD-1 and DPOS subsets showed similar, higher clonality than DNEG. Some patients were treatment-naive; others were previously treated.

The material sequenced was CD8+ T cells from PBMCs, taken at baseline or after one month of anti-PD-1 therapy (not recorded which). The V gene is TRBV19, the J gene TRBJ2-7; no firm D call. The source of this sequence is a human donor with melanoma. The CDR3 DNA is TGTGCCAGTAGTCCCGACGACGGCTACGAGCAGTACTTC. Encoded protein: CASSPDDGYEQYF. The full variable domain, in which reference TRBV19 and TRBJ2-7 provide the parts outside the CDR3, is DGGITQSPKYLFRKEGQNVTLSCEQNLNHDAMYWYRQDPGQGLRLIYYSQIVNDFQKGDIAEGYSVSREKKESFPLTVTSAQKNPTAFYLCASSPDDGYEQYFGPGTRLTVT.